This entry features one T cell receptor beta chain sequence. Its specificity is unknown. The sample originates from a study of T cell repertoires in cytomegalovirus infection. Across the whole study: CMV infection and matching HLA type were both indicated by public TCR beta signatures. Study-wide results and caveats: Individuals carrying CMV plus the relevant HLA were identified by cumulative frequency of public TCR beta families.

TCRdb reprocessed the reads via MiXCR and lists one record per CDR3 protein. The table has 500,000 to 600,000 distinct CDR3 sequences, 15% to 20% seen once. This CDR3 region has 16 residues. The V gene's germline CDR1 is DFQATT and CDR2 SNEGSKA (reference sequence). V was pared by 0 bases and J by 4 bases, with 16 bases between. This chain joins TRBV20-1 and TRBJ2-1; D possibly corresponds to TRBD2 (7 bases). The receptor was isolated from a human donor in good health (CMV status not recorded). Some clones in this sample may be carry-over from other donors' samples. The material sequenced was CD8+ T cells from PBMCs. The CDR3 coding sequence is TGCAGTGCTAGAGAATCGGTAGGGGGGGCTTACAATGAGCAGTTCTTC. Protein: CSARESVGGAYNEQFF.